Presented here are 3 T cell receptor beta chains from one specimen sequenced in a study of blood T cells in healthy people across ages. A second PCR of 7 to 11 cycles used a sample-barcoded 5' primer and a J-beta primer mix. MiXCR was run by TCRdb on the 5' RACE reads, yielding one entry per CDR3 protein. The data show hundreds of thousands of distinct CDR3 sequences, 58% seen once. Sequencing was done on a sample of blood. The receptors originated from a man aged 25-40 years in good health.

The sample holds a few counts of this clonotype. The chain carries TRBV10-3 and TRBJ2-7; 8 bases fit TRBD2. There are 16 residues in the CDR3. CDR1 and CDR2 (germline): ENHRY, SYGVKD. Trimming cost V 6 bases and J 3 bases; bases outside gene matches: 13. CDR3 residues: CAISQWGEREIYEQYF. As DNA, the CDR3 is TGTGCCATCAGCCAATGGGGGGAGCGGGAGATCTACGAGCAGTACTTC.

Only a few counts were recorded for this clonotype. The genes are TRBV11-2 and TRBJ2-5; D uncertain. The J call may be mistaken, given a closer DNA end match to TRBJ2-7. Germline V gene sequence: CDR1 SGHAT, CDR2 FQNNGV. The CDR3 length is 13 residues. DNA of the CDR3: TGTGCCAGCAGCTTAGCCCAGGCCGGCGAGCAGTACTTC. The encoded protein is CASSLAQAGEQYF.

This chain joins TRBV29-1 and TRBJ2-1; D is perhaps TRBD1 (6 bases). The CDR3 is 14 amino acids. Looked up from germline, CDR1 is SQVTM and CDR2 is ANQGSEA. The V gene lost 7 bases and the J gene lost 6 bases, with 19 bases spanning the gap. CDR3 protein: CSAWGLAVGNEQFF. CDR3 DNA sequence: TGCAGCGCCTGGGGGCTAGCAGTGGGCAATGAGCAGTTCTTC.